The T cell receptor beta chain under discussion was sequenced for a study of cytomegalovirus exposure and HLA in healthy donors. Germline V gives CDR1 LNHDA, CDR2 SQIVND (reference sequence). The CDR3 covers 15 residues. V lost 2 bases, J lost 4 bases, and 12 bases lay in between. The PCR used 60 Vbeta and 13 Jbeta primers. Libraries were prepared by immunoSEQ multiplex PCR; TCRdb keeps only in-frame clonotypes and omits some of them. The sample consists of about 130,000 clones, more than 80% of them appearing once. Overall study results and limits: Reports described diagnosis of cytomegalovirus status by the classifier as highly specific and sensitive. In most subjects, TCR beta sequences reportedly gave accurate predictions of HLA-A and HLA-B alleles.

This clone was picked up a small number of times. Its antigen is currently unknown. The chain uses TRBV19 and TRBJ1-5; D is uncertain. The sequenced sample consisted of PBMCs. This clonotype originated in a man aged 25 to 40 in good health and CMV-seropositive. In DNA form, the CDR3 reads TGTGCCAGTAGTATATCAAACAATGTAAATCAGCCCCAGCATTTT. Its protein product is CASSISNNVNQPQHF.